Presented here are 5 T cell receptor beta chains from one specimen sequenced in a study of T cells in Graves' hyperthyroidism and ophthalmopathy. There were TCR beta CDR3 regions amplified from RNA transcripts. Using the HTBI primer set, a first-round RT-PCR was run on the TCR CDR3. TCRdb reprocessed the multiplex PCR reads via MiXCR and lists one record per CDR3 protein. The sample records roughly 420,000 distinct CDR3 sequences, 12% to 15% being singletons. Material: blood. Receptors originate from a woman aged 18-29 years with Graves' hyperthyroidism.

This clonotype has a handful of counts. The V and J genes are TRBV20-1 and TRBJ1-5, with unresolved D. CDR3 size: 17 residues. Germline CDR1 DFQATT, CDR2 SNEGSKA (reference sequence). Trimming removed 1 base at V and 7 bases at J, with 23 bases between. The CDR3 sequence: CSARAPGGSVIGQPQHF. The CDR3 nucleotides read TGCAGTGCTAGAGCCCCGGGAGGGTCGGTGATAGGACAGCCCCAGCATTTT.

This clonotype appeared many times. The rearrangement links TRBV7-2 to TRBJ2-7; D possibly uses TRBD1 or TRBD2 (5 bases each). Germline CDR1 reads SGHTA; CDR2 reads FQGNSA. V lost 5 bases to trimming and J lost 0 bases, with 26 bases between them. The CDR3 totals 19 residues. CDR3 loop: CASSQKGGTDYSSSYEQYF. The CDR3 nucleotides are TGTGCCAGCAGCCAAAAAGGTGGGACGGATTATTCTAGCTCCTACGAGCAGTACTTC.

The sample holds many counts of this clonotype. The chain joins TRBV18 to TRBJ2-3; D unresolved. This CDR3 has 15 amino acids. Germline CDR1 reads KGHSH; CDR2 reads LQKENI. Trimming pared 2 bases from V and 0 bases from J, leaving 9 bases between. Here the CDR3 reads CASSPVSLSTDTQYF. The CDR3 nucleotides are TGTGCCAGCTCACCAGTCTCACTTAGCACAGATACGCAGTATTTT. Complete variable domain (other parts from reference TRBV18 and TRBJ2-3): NAGVMQNPRHLVRRRGQEARLRCSPMKGHSHVYWYRQLPEEGLKFMVYLQKENIIDESGMPKERFSAEFPKEGPSILRIQQVVRGDSAAYFCASSPVSLSTDTQYFGPGTRLTVL.

This clonotype was counted ten times or more. The genes are TRBV24-1 and TRBJ2-1; the D is unclear. CDR1 and CDR2 from the germline V gene are KGHDR and SFDVKD. The germline V and J ends were trimmed by 2 bases and 6 bases, with 13 bases remaining between them. This CDR3 has 15 amino acids. The DNA for the CDR3 is TGTGCCACCAGTGATTATGCTAGAACCACCAATGAGCAGTTCTTC. It yields the protein CATSDYARTTNEQFF.

Turning to this clonotype: A much larger clonotype is one base distant, so this may be a read error. The chain joins TRBV18 to TRBJ1-2, with D possibly being TRBD1 (5 bases). Germline CDR1 KGHSH, CDR2 LQKENI. This CDR3 comprises 13 residues. Written as DNA, the CDR3 is TGTGCCAGCCCACCGCAGGGTCTGTATGGCTACACCTTC. It specifies CASPPQGLYGYTF.